Presented here are 19 T cell receptor beta chains from one specimen sequenced in a study of regulatory T cells in long-lasting Graves disease. Construction of the TCR beta libraries employed iRepertoire HTBI primers in conjunction with Arm-PCR of CDR3 regions. TCRdb fed the multiplex PCR reads into MiXCR, producing one record per CDR3 protein. Seen here are a few hundred thousand distinct CDR3 sequences, 18% observed once, and the top ten hold 14%. Time point of the sample: newly diagnosed GD, antithyroid drugs for less than 3 months. Researchers made the TCR library from RNA that was extracted from PBMCs. Another study also made use of these data, one on T cells in Graves' hyperthyroidism and ophthalmopathy.

Sample: peripheral blood mononuclear cells (PBMCs), taken at new diagnosis, from a patient treated with antithyroid drugs. The source of these receptors is a woman younger than 45 with Graves disease.

The chain recombines TRBV28 with TRBJ1-1, with 7 bases fitting TRBD1. The CDR3 loop spans 13 amino acids. J lost 6 bases, V lost 3 bases, and 4 bases had no gene match. CDR1 is MDHEN, CDR2 SYDVKM, per germline. This chain's CDR3 is CASSFSTGPEAFF. The CDR3 bases are TGTGCCAGCAGTTTTTCGACAGGGCCTGAAGCTTTCTTT.

This clonotype has a count of ten or more. The genes are TRBV5-6 and TRBJ1-2, with a tentative D call TRBD1 (6 bases). V lost 4 bases and J lost 6, with 19 bases in between. CDR1 is SGHDT, CDR2 YYEEEE, per germline. The length of the CDR3 is 15 residues. The CDR3: CASSGPGHNWHGYTF. The DNA of the CDR3 is TGTGCCAGCAGCGGACCGGGACACAACTGGCATGGCTACACCTTC.

About this clonotype: A much bigger clone sits one base away, suggesting this may be a read error. The CDR3 sequence: CASGSGQDGEKLFF. In nucleotides, the CDR3 is TGTGCTAGTGGTTCGGGACAGGACGGAGAAAAACTGTTTTTT. The genes are TRBV12-5 and TRBJ1-4; TRBD1 agrees at 8 bases. This CDR3 comprises 14 residues. Germline lookup yields CDR1 LGHNT and CDR2 FRNRAP. The V gene end was trimmed by 4 bases and the J gene end by 8 bases; junction bases not matched to a gene: 6.

This clonotype was counted many times. The chain recombines TRBV7-9 with TRBJ2-1, with a tentative D call TRBD2 (6 bases). Trimming stripped 8 bases from V and 7 bases from J, with 18 bases between. Germline V gene data show CDR1 as SEHNR and CDR2 as FQNEAQ (reference sequence). The CDR3 covers 14 residues. CDR3 coding DNA: TGTGCCAGCGGCGAGACTAGGGGCCCAAATGAGCAGTTCTTC. As protein: CASGETRGPNEQFF.

The sample holds many counts of this clonotype. The J gene is TRBJ2-3, the V gene TRBV7-2; 8 bases line up with TRBD1. The CDR3 is 17 amino acids. The germline CDR1 and CDR2 sequences are SGHTA and FQGNSA. V lost 1 base, J lost 2 bases, and 8 bases stayed unmatched. CDR3 nucleotide sequence: TGTGCCAGCAGCTTAGTAGGGCAGGGGGCACCCACAGATACGCAGTATTTT. It encodes CASSLVGQGAPTDTQYF.

The chain links TRBV10-3 to TRBJ2-5; D perhaps matches TRBD1 (5 bases). Germline loops: CDR1 ENHRY, CDR2 SYGVKD. Trimming stripped 3 bases from V and 5 bases from J, with 13 bases between. The CDR3 consists of 14 residues. The CDR3 DNA is TGTGCCATCAGTGATTGGGGCCCCCAGGAGACCCAGTACTTC. Its protein is CAISDWGPQETQYF.

This clonotype was detected ten times or more. This chain uses TRBV7-2 with TRBJ1-2; the D gene is possibly TRBD1 (5 bases). CDR1 and CDR2 from the germline V gene are SGHTA and FQGNSA. This CDR3 is built from 14 residues. Trimming removed 1 base from V and 8 bases from J, with 14 bases in between. In nucleotides, the CDR3 is TGTGCCAGCAGCTTAGGGGGGGACGCTCGAGGCTACACCTTC. Its protein product is CASSLGGDARGYTF. Looking up the rest from reference TRBV7-2 and TRBJ1-2 gives the full variable domain: GAGVSQSPSNKVTEKGKDVELRCDPISGHTALYWYRQSLGQGLEFLIYFQGNSAPDKSGLPSDRFSAERTGGSVSTLTIQRTQQEDSAVYLCASSLGGDARGYTFGSGTRLTVV.

The CDR3 reads CASSYEVGSTEAFF. CDR3 nucleotide sequence: TGTGCCAGCAGTTACGAGGTAGGGAGCACTGAAGCTTTCTTT. The gene calls are TRBV6-2 or TRBV6-3 and TRBJ1-1; D is unclear. V was shortened by 2 bases and J by 4 bases, with 11 bases between the two germline ends. CDR3 length equals 14 residues. The germline V gene encodes CDR1 MNHEY and CDR2 SVGEGT.

This clonotype was observed many times. V gene TRBV3-1 combines with J gene TRBJ2-7; the D gene is possibly TRBD2 (6 bases). CDR3 length: 14 amino acids. The germline V gene encodes CDR1 LGHDT and CDR2 YNNKEL (reference sequence). Between the trimmed V and J ends, which lost 4 bases and 2 bases, there was a span of 12 bases. CDR3 loop: CASSPGDSAYEQYF. The CDR3 DNA sequence: TGTGCCAGCAGCCCCGGGGACTCAGCCTACGAGCAGTACTTC.

The sample holds many counts of this clonotype. The gene calls are TRBV7-9 and TRBJ2-2; D not certain. Germline CDR1 and CDR2: SEHNR and FQNEAQ (reference sequence). The V and J ends lost 11 bases and 0 bases respectively, with 13 bases between them. This CDR3 contains 14 residues. The CDR3 protein is CADFRLANTGELFF. CDR3 bases: TGTGCCGACTTCAGACTCGCGAACACCGGGGAGCTGTTTTTT.

This clonotype was recorded a few times. The genes are TRBV5-1 and TRBJ2-2; either TRBD1 or TRBD2 may supply D (7 bases each). Germline V CDR1 and CDR2: SGHRS, YFSETQ. V lost 7 bases, J lost 4 bases, and 14 bases lay in between. CDR3 length: 14 residues. The CDR3 loop reads CASGPRGGTGELFF. The CDR3 region has the DNA TGCGCCAGCGGCCCCAGGGGGGGCACCGGGGAGCTGTTTTTT.

Comment on this clonotype: A far larger clone is one base from this, pointing to a likely read error. The gene calls are TRBV2 and TRBJ2-7; 9 bases align to TRBD1. This CDR3 has 14 residues. Germline loops: CDR1 SNHLY, CDR2 FYNNEI. The V segment lost 6 bases and the J segment 3 bases; nucleotides outside the gene matches: 6. The DNA for the CDR3 is TGTGCCAGCAGGGCCGGGACAGGGAACTACGAGCAGTACTTC. Translation gives CASRAGTGNYEQYF.

In this sample, this clonotype turned up many times. The CDR3 loop is CASSFTGGLNQPQHF. The CDR3 nucleotides read TGTGCCAGCAGTTTCACCGGCGGTCTCAATCAGCCCCAGCATTTT. The chain joins TRBV27 to TRBJ1-5; unclear D gene. V was pared by 3 bases and J by 3 bases, with 12 bases between. The CDR3 length is 15 residues. The germline gives CDR1 MNHEY, CDR2 SMNVEV (reference sequence).

This clonotype occurred many times. V and J are TRBV6-5 and TRBJ1-1; TRBD1 is a possible D gene (6 bases). This CDR3 is built from 16 residues. The V and J ends lost 2 bases and 1 base respectively, with 14 bases between them. The germline gives CDR1 MNHEY, CDR2 SVGAGI. In DNA, the CDR3 is TGTGCCAGCAGTTACATGAACAGGGAGCCGAACACTGAAGCTTTCTTT. Its translation is CASSYMNREPNTEAFF.

This clonotype was seen a few times. This chain links TRBV6-1 with TRBJ1-6, with D tentatively TRBD1 (6 bases). The CDR3 is 16 residues long. Germline CDR1 is MNHNS and CDR2 is SASEGT. V gave up 8 bases and J gave up 2 bases, with 16 bases separating them. The CDR3 protein is CASAGAYSPYNSPLHF. In DNA, the CDR3 is TGTGCCAGCGCGGGGGCCTACAGCCCCTATAATTCACCCCTCCACTTT.

This clonotype has ten or more counts. The chain has TRBV10-3 and TRBJ2-7, with 8 bases identical to TRBD1. The CDR3 has 15 amino acids. V lost 3 bases to trimming and J lost 5 bases; unmatched junction nucleotides: 9. CDR1 ENHRY and CDR2 SYGVKD come from the germline V gene. The CDR3 loop reads CAISDPGQGNHEQYF. DNA for the CDR3: TGTGCCATCAGTGACCCCGGACAGGGAAACCACGAGCAGTACTTC.

There are many counts of this clonotype. The chain joins TRBV29-1 to TRBJ1-2; D unresolved. The CDR3 length is 13 residues. V dropped 4 bases and J dropped 0 bases, with 9 bases sitting between them. CDR1 and CDR2 from the germline V gene are SQVTM and ANQGSEA. For the CDR3, the DNA is TGCAGCGTTGGGTTTGGGACTAACTATGGCTACACCTTC. Its protein is CSVGFGTNYGYTF.

This clonotype showed up many times. The V and J genes are TRBV4-2 and TRBJ2-3; 11 bases agree with TRBD2. The length of the CDR3 is 17 residues. Per the germline V gene, CDR1 is LGHNA and CDR2 is YNFKEQ. Unmatched junction bases numbered 3, after V lost 0 bases and J lost 1 base. CDR3 sequence reads: CASSQDRTSGRTDTQYF. For the CDR3, the DNA is TGTGCCAGCAGCCAAGATCGGACTAGCGGGCGCACAGATACGCAGTATTTT.

This clonotype was detected a few times. The chain links TRBV7-8 to TRBJ2-1; 9 nucleotides align to TRBD1. The CDR3 is 18 amino acids. The germline V gene encodes CDR1 SGHVS and CDR2 FQNEAQ. The ends lost 6 bases at V and 5 bases at J; junction bases unmatched: 17. The CDR3 DNA follows: TGTGCCAGCAGTTCTCGTTTATACGGGACAGGGAACAACAATGAGCAGTTCTTC. It codes for CASSSRLYGTGNNNEQFF.